The clone carrying this T cell receptor (beta chain) was counted between two and nine times. Antigen: not known. The same CDR3 can be traced to other DNA sequences in this sample. The PCR employed 60 Vbeta primers together with 13 Jbeta primers. Only in-frame clones appear in the TCRdb table, and some are missing; sequencing was by immunoSEQ multiplex PCR. The data contain more than 90,000 clones, 60% to 85% of them seen just once; the ten biggest clones take up 4.9%. The data were taken from a study of cytomegalovirus exposure and HLA in healthy donors. V lost 1 base to trimming and J lost 6 bases; unmatched junction nucleotides: 4. Per germline, CDR1 SEHNR and CDR2 FQNEAQ (reference sequence). This CDR3 comprises 15 residues. Findings and limits, study-wide: Rarity marked most TCR sequences, yet some public TCRs occurred in many donors. Among CMV-associated TCR beta chains, most appeared HLA-restricted in a later analysis.

The chain joins TRBV7-9 to TRBJ2-3, with 10 bases lining up with TRBD2. Input material: PBMCs. The origin of this receptor is a man aged 45-65 years in good health and CMV-seropositive. The CDR3: CASSLVLAGTDTQYF. In DNA form, the CDR3 reads TGTGCCAGCAGCTTAGTACTAGCGGGAACGGATACGCAGTATTTT.